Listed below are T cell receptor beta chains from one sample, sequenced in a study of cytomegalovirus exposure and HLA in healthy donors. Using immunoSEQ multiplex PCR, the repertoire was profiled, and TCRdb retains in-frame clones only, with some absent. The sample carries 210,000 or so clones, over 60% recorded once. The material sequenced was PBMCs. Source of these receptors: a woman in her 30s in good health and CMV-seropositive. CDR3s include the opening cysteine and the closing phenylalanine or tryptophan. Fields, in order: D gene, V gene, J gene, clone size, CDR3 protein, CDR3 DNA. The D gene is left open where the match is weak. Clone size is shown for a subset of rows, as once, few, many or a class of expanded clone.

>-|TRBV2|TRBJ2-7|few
CASSNPWGRDYEQYF
TGTGCCAGCAGTAATCCCTGGGGGCGCGACTACGAGCAGTACTTC
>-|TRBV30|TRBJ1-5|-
CAWSVDLERPQHF
TGTGCCTGGAGTGTAGATTTAGAGCGGCCCCAGCATTTT
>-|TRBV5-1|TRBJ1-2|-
CASSFDHNNYGYTF
TGCGCCAGCAGCTTCGATCACAATAACTATGGCTACACCTTC
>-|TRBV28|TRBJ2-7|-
CASSSPKEEGVGEQYF
TGTGCCAGCAGTTCCCCAAAGGAGGAGGGCGTGGGGGAGCAGTACTTC
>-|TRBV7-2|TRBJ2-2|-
CASSVTPTGHTGELFF
TGTGCCAGCAGCGTGACCCCGACAGGTCACACCGGGGAGCTGTTTTTT
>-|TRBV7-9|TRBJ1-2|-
CASSLMIGDHGYTF
TGTGCCAGCAGCTTAATGATCGGGGATCATGGCTACACCTTC
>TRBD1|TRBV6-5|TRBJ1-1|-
CATSQGRSTEAFF
TGTGCCACATCACAGGGGAGGAGCACTGAAGCTTTCTTT
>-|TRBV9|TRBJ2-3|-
CASSPHRDVVYTQYF
TGTGCCAGCAGCCCCCACCGGGATGTGGTGTATACGCAGTATTTT
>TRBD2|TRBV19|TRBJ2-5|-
CASSTGTNRALWETQYF
TGTGCCAGTAGTACCGGGACTAATAGGGCCCTCTGGGAGACCCAGTACTTC
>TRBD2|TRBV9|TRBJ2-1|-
CASSVTSGSYNEQFF
TGTGCCAGCAGCGTAACTAGCGGGAGTTACAATGAGCAGTTCTTC
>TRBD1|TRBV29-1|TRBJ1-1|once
CSGRTGGSSRKAFF
TGCAGCGGGCGAACAGGGGGCTCTTCTCGTAAAGCTTTCTTT
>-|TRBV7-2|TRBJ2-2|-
CASRTRYLAGELFF
TGTGCCAGCAGGACTAGGTACCTCGCCGGGGAGCTGTTTTTT
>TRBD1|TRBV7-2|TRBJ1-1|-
CASSPHPRGRGAEAFF
TGTGCCAGCAGCCCCCATCCCAGGGGGCGAGGCGCTGAAGCTTTCTTT
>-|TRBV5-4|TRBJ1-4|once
CASSLQGSGEKLFF
TGTGCCAGCAGCTTACAGGGATCCGGTGAAAAACTGTTTTTT
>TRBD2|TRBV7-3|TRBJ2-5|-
CASSPGTSGFETQYF
TGTGCCAGCAGCCCGGGGACTAGCGGGTTTGAGACCCAGTACTTC
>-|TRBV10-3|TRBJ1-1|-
CAIRTFDGEAFF
TGTGCCATCAGGACTTTTGACGGTGAAGCTTTCTTT
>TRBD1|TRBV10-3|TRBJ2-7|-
CAISGQGQLAYEQYF
TGTGCCATCAGTGGGCAGGGACAGCTGGCCTACGAGCAGTACTTC
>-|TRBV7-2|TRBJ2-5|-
CASSLGQARVRTQYF
TGTGCCAGCAGCTTAGGACAGGCCCGGGTTCGGACCCAGTACTTC
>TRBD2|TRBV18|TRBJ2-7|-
CASSPGLAGVYEQYF
TGTGCCAGCTCTCCCGGACTAGCGGGAGTCTACGAGCAGTACTTC
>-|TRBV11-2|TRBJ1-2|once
CASSLDPLLIESGYTF
TGTGCCAGCAGCTTAGACCCATTACTGATTGAGTCTGGCTACACCTTC
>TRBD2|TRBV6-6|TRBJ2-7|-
CASNKLAGGAYEQYF
TGTGCCAGCAACAAACTAGCGGGAGGCGCCTACGAGCAGTACTTC
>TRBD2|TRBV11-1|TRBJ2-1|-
CASSFTWTSGSRGEQFF
TGTGCCAGCAGCTTTACCTGGACTAGCGGGAGCAGAGGCGAGCAGTTCTTC
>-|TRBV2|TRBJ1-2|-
CASSDGGGYTF
TGTGCCAGCAGTGACGGGGGTGGCTACACCTTC
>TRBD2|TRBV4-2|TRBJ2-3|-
CASSQRLLAGELDTQYF
TGTGCCAGCAGCCAACGCTTACTAGCGGGAGAACTAGATACGCAGTATTTT
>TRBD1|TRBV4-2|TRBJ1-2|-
CASSRPDRENGYTF
TGTGCCAGCAGCCGGCCTGACAGGGAGAATGGCTACACCTTC
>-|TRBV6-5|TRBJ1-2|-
CASSYSYRVYGYTF
TGTGCCAGCAGTTACTCGTACAGGGTCTATGGCTACACCTTC
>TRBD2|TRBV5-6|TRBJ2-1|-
CASSRERGSVSEQFF
TGTGCCAGCAGCCGCGAGCGGGGGTCGGTTAGTGAGCAGTTCTTC
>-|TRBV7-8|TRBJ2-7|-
CASVPRVADPYEQYF
TGTGCCAGCGTGCCTCGGGTAGCGGACCCCTACGAGCAGTACTTC
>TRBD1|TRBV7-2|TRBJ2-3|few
CASSPGQGAYYTQYF
TGTGCCAGCAGCCCCGGACAGGGGGCTTATTATACGCAGTATTTT
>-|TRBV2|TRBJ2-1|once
CASSEETGTMRFF
TGTGCCAGCAGTGAAGAGACAGGAACGATGCGGTTCTTC
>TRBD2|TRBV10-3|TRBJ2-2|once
CAISENIAGAAGELFF
TGTGCCATCAGTGAGAACATAGCGGGAGCCGCCGGGGAGCTGTTTTTT
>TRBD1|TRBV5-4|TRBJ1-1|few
CASSKKGQGFTEAFF
TGTGCCAGCAGCAAAAAGGGACAGGGTTTCACTGAAGCTTTCTTT
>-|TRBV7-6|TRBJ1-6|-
CASSLLQEITYNSPLHF
TGTGCCAGCAGCTTATTACAGGAGATTACCTATAATTCACCCCTCCACTTT
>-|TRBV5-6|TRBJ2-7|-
CASSLGLADYEQYF
TGTGCCAGCAGCTTGGGTTTAGCGGACTACGAGCAGTACTTC
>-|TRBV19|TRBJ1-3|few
CASNGAGNTIYF
TGTGCCAGTAACGGAGCTGGAAACACCATATATTTT
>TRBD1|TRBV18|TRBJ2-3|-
CASSPWDRTTDTQYF
TGTGCCAGCTCACCCTGGGACAGGACCACAGATACGCAGTATTTT
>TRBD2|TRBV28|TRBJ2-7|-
CASSLSGSYYEQYF
TGTGCCAGCAGTTTAAGCGGGAGTTACTACGAGCAGTACTTC
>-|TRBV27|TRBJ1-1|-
CASSFRWNTEAFF
TGTGCCAGCAGTTTCCGGTGGAACACTGAAGCTTTCTTT
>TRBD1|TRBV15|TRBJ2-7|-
CATSSPRQGSYEQYF
TGTGCCACCAGCAGTCCCCGACAGGGGTCCTACGAGCAGTACTTC
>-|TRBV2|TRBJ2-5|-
CASSVRTETQYF
TGTGCCAGCAGTGTTAGAACGGAGACCCAGTACTTC
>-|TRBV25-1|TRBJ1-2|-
CASSESAQGPYYGYTF
TGTGCCAGCAGTGAATCCGCCCAGGGGCCCTATTATGGCTACACCTTC
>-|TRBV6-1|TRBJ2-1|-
CASGGLYNEQFF
TGTGCCAGCGGGGGACTCTACAATGAGCAGTTCTTC
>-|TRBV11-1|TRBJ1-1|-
CASSLVVTEAFF
TGTGCCAGCAGCTTAGTAGTCACTGAAGCTTTCTTT
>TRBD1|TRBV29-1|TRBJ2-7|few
CSVEGGQGAHEQYF
TGCAGCGTTGAAGGTGGACAGGGTGCTCACGAGCAGTACTTC
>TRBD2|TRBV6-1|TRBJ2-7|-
CASSEGASGMYEQYF
TGTGCCAGCAGTGAAGGAGCTAGCGGGATGTACGAGCAGTACTTC
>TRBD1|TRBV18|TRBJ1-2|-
CASSPSPGQDYGYTF
TGTGCCAGCTCACCTAGCCCGGGACAGGACTATGGCTACACCTTC
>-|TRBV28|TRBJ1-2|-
CASSSTGSYGYTF
TGTGCCAGCAGTTCCACAGGGAGCTATGGCTACACCTTC
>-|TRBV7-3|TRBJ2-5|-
CASSLGPGGETQYF
TGTGCCAGCAGCTTAGGGCCAGGTGGAGAGACCCAGTACTTC
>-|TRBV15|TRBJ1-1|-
CATSRDRGGLTEAFF
TGTGCCACCAGCAGAGATAGGGGGGGCCTCACTGAAGCTTTCTTT
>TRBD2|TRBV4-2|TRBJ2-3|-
CASSQERGGAGRDTQYF
TGTGCCAGCAGCCAAGAACGCGGGGGGGCCGGGCGAGATACGCAGTATTTT
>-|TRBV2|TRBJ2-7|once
CASSGQARRSYEQYF
TGTGCCAGCAGTGGACAGGCCCGGCGCTCCTACGAGCAGTACTTC
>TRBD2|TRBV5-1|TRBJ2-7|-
CASSFLAGGPYEQYF
TGCGCCAGCAGCTTCCTAGCGGGGGGGCCCTACGAGCAGTACTTC
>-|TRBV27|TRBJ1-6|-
CASSPGVKGVSPLHF
TGTGCCAGCAGTCCAGGCGTTAAGGGGGTTTCACCCCTCCACTTT
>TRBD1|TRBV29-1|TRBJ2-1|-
CSAGQDLGNEQFF
TGCAGCGCTGGACAGGACTTAGGCAATGAGCAGTTCTTC